This passage covers 9 T cell receptor beta chains from one sample sequenced in a study of PD-1 blockade in mismatch repair-deficient tumors. TCRdb keeps only in-frame clones here, not all; method: immunoSEQ multiplex PCR. The data contain tens of thousands of clones, about 84% of them singletons. Specimen: peripheral blood, collected 12 weeks after starting pembrolizumab. These receptors all stem from an adult with mismatch repair-deficient cancer.

The genes are TRBV29-1 and TRBJ2-1; D gene unclear. This CDR3 contains 13 residues. Germline V gene lookup returns CDR1 SQVTM and CDR2 ANQGSEA. The V end was cut by 5 bases, the J end by 0 bases, with 8 bases between. The CDR3 region is CSVQADSYNEQFF. The CDR3 DNA is TGCAGCGTTCAAGCCGACTCCTACAATGAGCAGTTCTTC.

The DNA for the CDR3 is TGTGCCAGCTCACCACGCACTAGCGCCTACAATGAGCAGTTCTTC. As protein: CASSPRTSAYNEQFF. V is TRBV18 and J is TRBJ2-1, with TRBD2 identical over 7 bases. With V trimmed by 1 base and J by 2 bases, 2 bases remained unmatched. The CDR3 covers 15 residues. CDR1 KGHSH and CDR2 LQKENI come from the germline V gene.

This clone was seen once. The chain employs TRBV2 and TRBJ2-3, with D unresolved. The CDR3 runs 13 residues. Germline loops: CDR1 SNHLY, CDR2 FYNNEI. V was trimmed by 4 bases and J by 2 bases, leaving 7 bases between them. The CDR3 nucleotides are TGTGCCAGCAGTGGGCTGTCCACAGATACGCAGTATTTT. Translated: CASSGLSTDTQYF.

In its sample, this clone was seen a few times. The V and J genes are TRBV11-3 and TRBJ2-7; 11 nucleotides line up with TRBD2. Per germline, CDR1 SGHNT and CDR2 YENEEA. With 5 bases clipped from V and 5 bases from J, the junction kept 2 bases outside the gene matches. The CDR3 has 13 amino acids. CDR3 nucleotides: TGTGCCAGCAGCAAGGGACTAGCGGACGAGCAGTACTTC. This codes for CASSKGLADEQYF.

The chain recombines TRBV29-1 with TRBJ1-1; TRBD1 is a possible D gene (6 bases). CDR3 length: 12 residues. Germline-derived CDR1 and CDR2 are SQVTM and ANQGSEA. The CDR3, as DNA: TGCAGTGACAGGAGAATGAACACTGAAGCTTTCTTT. It codes for CSDRRMNTEAFF.

The chain employs TRBV23-1 and TRBJ2-1; D is possibly TRBD1 (6 bases). TRBV23-1 is identified as an open reading frame with a role that is uncertain. The V end lost 2 bases, the J end lost 0 bases, and 17 bases lay between the germline ends. The CDR3 extends over 18 amino acids. The CDR3, as DNA: TGCGCCAGCAGTCAACCCTTAACAGGGAAATACTCCTACAATGAGCAGTTCTTC. It specifies CASSQPLTGKYSYNEQFF.

V usage is TRBV5-1 and J usage is TRBJ2-7; the D gene could be TRBD1 or TRBD2 (5 bases each). This CDR3 contains 12 residues. The germline gives CDR1 SGHRS, CDR2 YFSETQ. V lost 0 bases to trimming and J lost 4 bases, with 5 bases between them. The DNA for the CDR3 is TGCGCCAGCAGCTTGGGGGGGTACGAGCAGTACTTC. Encoded protein: CASSLGGYEQYF.

This CDR3 is CASSYGQGAHNIQYF. The DNA of the CDR3 is TGCGCCAGCAGCTACGGACAGGGGGCGCATAACATTCAGTACTTC. This chain connects TRBV5-1 to TRBJ2-4, with 11 bases aligning to TRBD1. This CDR3 has 15 residues. The J segment lost 7 bases and the V segment lost 3 bases, leaving 6 bases of the junction unmatched. Germline CDR1 and CDR2: SGHRS and YFSETQ.

The chain recombines TRBV18 with TRBJ1-2, with D maybe TRBD1 (5 bases). Germline assignment: CDR1 KGHSH and CDR2 LQKENI. The CDR3 is 15 residues long. The ends were cut back, 1 base at V and 1 base at J, with 10 bases in the middle. The CDR3 nucleotides are TGTGCCAGCTCACCACTGGCAGGGAGTAACTATGGCTACACCTTC. Translating it yields CASSPLAGSNYGYTF.